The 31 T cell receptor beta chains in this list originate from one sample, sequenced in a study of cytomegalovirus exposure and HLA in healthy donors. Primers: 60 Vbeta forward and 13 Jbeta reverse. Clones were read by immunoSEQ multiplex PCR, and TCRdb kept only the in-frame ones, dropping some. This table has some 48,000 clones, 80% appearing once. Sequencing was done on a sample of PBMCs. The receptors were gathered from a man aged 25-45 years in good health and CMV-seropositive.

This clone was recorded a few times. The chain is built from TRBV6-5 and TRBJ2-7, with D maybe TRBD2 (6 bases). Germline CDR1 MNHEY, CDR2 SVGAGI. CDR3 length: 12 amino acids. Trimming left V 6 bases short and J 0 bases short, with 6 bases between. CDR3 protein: CASRDYSYEQYF. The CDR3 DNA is TGTGCCAGCAGGGACTACTCCTACGAGCAGTACTTC.

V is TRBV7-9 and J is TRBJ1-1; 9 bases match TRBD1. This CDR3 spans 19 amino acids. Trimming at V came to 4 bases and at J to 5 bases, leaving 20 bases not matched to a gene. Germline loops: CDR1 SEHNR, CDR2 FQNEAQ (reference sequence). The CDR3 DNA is TGTGCCAGCAGCTCGAACGAACCGGGACAGGGACAACACTGGACTGAAGCTTTCTTT. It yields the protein CASSSNEPGQGQHWTEAFF. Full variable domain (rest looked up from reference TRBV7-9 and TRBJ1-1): DTGVSQNPRHKITKRGQNVTFRCDPISEHNRLYWYRQTLGQGPEFLTYFQNEAQLEKSRLLSDRFSAERPKGSFSTLEIQRTEQGDSAMYLCASSSNEPGQGQHWTEAFFGQGTRLTVV.

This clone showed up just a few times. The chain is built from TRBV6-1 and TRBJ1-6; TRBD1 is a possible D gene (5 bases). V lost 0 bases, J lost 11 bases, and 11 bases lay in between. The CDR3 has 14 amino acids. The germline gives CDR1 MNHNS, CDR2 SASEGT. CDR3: CASSEAEGGAPLHF. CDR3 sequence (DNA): TGTGCCAGCAGTGAAGCGGAGGGAGGGGCACCCCTCCACTTT.

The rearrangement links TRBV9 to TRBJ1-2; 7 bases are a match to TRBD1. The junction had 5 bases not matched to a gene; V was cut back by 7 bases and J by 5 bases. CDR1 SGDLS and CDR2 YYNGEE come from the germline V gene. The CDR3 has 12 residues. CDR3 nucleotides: TGTGCCAGCGTATCGGGACAGTATGGCTACACCTTC. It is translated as CASVSGQYGYTF.

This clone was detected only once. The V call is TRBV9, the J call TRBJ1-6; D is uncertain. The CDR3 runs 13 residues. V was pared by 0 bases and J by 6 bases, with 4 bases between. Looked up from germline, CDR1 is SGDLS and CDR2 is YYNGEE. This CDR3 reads CASSVESNSPLHF. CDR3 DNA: TGTGCCAGCAGCGTAGAGAGTAATTCACCCCTCCACTTT.

CDR3 loop: CARSSRRDPQFF. The CDR3 nucleotides are TGTGCCAGAAGCTCCCGGAGGGATCCGCAGTTCTTC. The genes are TRBV5-3 and TRBJ2-1; maybe TRBD2 (6 bases). TRBV5-3 is an open reading frame whose function is uncertain. CDR3 length: 12 amino acids. The V end lost 3 bases, the J end lost 12 bases, and 13 bases lay between the germline ends.

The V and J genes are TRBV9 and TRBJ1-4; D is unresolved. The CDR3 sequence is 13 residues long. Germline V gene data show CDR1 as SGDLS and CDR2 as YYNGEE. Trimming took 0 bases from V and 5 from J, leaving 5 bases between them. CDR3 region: CASSVDGNEKLFF. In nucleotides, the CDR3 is TGTGCCAGCAGCGTAGACGGGAATGAAAAACTGTTTTTT.

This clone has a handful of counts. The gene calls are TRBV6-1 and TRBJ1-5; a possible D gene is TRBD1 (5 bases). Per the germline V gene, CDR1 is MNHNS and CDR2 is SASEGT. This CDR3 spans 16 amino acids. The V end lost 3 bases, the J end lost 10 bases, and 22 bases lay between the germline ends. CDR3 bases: TGTGCCAGCAGTGATGGGGCGCGGGGGGGATTTTATCCCCAGCATTTT. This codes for CASSDGARGGFYPQHF.

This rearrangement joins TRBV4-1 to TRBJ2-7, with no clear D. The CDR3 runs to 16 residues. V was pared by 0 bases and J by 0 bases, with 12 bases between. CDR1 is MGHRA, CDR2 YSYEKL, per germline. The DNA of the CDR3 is TGCGCCAGCAGCCAAGATTATCCGGGTCCCTCCTACGAGCAGTACTTC. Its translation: CASSQDYPGPSYEQYF.

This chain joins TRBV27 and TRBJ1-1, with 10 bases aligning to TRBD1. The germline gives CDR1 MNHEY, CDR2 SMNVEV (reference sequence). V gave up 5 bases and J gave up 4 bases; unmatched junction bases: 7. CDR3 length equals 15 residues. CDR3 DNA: TGTGCCAGCAGTCCGACAGGGGGCACGGGCACTGAAGCTTTCTTT. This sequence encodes CASSPTGGTGTEAFF.

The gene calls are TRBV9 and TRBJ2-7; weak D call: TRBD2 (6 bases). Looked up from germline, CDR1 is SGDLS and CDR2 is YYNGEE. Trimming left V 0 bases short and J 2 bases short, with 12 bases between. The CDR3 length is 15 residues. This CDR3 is CASSVAAGYTYEQYF. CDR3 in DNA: TGTGCCAGCAGCGTAGCGGCGGGGTATACCTACGAGCAGTACTTC.

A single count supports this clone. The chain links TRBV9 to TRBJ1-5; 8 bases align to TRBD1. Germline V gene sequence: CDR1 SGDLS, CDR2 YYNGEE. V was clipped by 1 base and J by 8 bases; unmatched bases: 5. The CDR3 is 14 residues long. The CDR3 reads CASSVTGGNEPQHF. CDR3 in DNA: TGTGCCAGCAGCGTAACAGGGGGGAATGAGCCCCAGCATTTT.

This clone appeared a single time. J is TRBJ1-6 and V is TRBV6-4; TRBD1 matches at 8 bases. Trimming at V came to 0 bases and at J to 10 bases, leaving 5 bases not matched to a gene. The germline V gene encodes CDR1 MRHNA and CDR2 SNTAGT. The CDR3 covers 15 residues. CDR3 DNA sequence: TGTGCCAGCAGTGACTCCGGGGCAGGGGGCTCACCCCTCCACTTT. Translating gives CASSDSGAGGSPLHF.

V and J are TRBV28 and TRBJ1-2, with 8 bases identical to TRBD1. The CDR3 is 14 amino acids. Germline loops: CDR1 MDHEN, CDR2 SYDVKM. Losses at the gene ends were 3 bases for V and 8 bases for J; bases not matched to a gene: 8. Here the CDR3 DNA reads TGTGCCAGCAGTTTGGATCAGGGGGCCCGGGGCTACACCTTC. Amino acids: CASSLDQGARGYTF.

CDR3 in DNA: TGTGCCAGCAGTTCGCTCCGGGCGGGGAGAACGTACCAAGAGACCCAGTACTTC. It is translated as CASSSLRAGRTYQETQYF. The chain recombines TRBV28 with TRBJ2-5; D is possibly TRBD2 (6 bases). V shed 4 bases and J shed 0 bases, with 21 bases lying between them. There are 18 residues in the CDR3. Germline values: CDR1 MDHEN, CDR2 SYDVKM.

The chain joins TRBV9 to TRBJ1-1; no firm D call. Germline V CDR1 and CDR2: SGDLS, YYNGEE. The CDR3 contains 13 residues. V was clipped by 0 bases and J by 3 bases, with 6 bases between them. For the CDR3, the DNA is TGTGCCAGCAGCGTAGCGGGGTACACTGAAGCTTTCTTT. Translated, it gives CASSVAGYTEAFF.

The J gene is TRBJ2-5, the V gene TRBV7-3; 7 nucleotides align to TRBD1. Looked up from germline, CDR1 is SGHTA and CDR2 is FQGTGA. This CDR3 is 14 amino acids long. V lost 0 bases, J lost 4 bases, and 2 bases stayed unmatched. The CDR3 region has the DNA TGTGCCAGCAGCTTAACCGGACAGGCAGAGACCCAGTACTTC. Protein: CASSLTGQAETQYF.

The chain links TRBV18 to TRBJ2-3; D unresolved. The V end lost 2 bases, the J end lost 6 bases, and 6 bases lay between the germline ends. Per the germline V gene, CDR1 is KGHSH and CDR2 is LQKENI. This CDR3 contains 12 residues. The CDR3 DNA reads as TGTGCCAGCTCACCAGAGTCCGATACGCAGTATTTT. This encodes CASSPESDTQYF. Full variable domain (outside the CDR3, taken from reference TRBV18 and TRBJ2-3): NAGVMQNPRHLVRRRGQEARLRCSPMKGHSHVYWYRQLPEEGLKFMVYLQKENIIDESGMPKERFSAEFPKEGPSILRIQQVVRGDSAAYFCASSPESDTQYFGPGTRLTVL.

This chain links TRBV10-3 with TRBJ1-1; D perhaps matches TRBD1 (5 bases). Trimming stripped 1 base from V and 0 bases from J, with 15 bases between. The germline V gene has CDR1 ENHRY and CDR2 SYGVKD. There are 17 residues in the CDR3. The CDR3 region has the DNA TGTGCCATCAGTGAGTTTTCGTCAGGGATGATGAACACTGAAGCTTTCTTT. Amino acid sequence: CAISEFSSGMMNTEAFF.

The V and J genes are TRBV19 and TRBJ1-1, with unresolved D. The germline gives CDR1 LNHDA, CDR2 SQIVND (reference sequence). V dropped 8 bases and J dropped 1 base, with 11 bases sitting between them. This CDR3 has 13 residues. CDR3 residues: CASGAVENTEAFF. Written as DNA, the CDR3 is TGTGCCAGTGGAGCGGTGGAGAACACTGAAGCTTTCTTT.

The CDR3 DNA is TGTGCCAGCAGCCCTGATGGCGGGAGGGGCTACACCTTC. It encodes CASSPDGGRGYTF. V and J are TRBV6-5 and TRBJ1-2; no definite D call. This CDR3 region has 13 residues. Trimming pared 6 bases from V and 8 bases from J, leaving 16 bases between. Germline lookup yields CDR1 MNHEY and CDR2 SVGAGI.

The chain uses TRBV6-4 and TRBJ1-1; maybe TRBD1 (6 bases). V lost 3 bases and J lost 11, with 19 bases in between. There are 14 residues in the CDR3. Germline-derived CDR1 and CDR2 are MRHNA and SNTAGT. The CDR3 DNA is TGTGCCAGCAGTGAGTTGGGGGGGGCTGGTATTGCTTTCTTT. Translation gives CASSELGGAGIAFF.

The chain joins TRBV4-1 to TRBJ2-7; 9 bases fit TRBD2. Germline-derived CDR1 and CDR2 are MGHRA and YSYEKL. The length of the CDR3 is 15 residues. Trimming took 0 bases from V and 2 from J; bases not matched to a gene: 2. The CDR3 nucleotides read TGCGCCAGCAGCCAAGAGAGCGGGGGGCCCTACGAGCAGTACTTC. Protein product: CASSQESGGPYEQYF.

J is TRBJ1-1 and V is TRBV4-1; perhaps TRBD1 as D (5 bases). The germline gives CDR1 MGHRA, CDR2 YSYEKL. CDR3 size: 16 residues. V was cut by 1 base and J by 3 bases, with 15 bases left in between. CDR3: CASSQAGSRVYTEAFF. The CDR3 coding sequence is TGCGCCAGCAGCCAAGCCGGGAGCAGGGTCTACACTGAAGCTTTCTTT.

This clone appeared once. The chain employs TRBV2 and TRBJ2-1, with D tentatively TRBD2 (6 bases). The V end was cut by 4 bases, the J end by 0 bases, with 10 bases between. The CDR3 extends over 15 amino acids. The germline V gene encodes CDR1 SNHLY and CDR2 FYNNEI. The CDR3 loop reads CASSGGVSSYNEQFF. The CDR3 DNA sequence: TGTGCCAGCAGTGGGGGGGTTAGCTCCTACAATGAGCAGTTCTTC. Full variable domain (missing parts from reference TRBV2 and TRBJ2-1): EPEVTQTPSHQVTQMGQEVILRCVPISNHLYFYWYRQILGQKVEFLVSFYNNEISEKSEIFDDQFSVERPDGSNFTLKIRSTKLEDSAMYFCASSGGVSSYNEQFFGPGTRLTVL.

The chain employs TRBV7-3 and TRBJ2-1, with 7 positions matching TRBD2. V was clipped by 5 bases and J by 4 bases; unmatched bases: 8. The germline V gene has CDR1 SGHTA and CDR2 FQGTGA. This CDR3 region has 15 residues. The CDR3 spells CASSPSGGGYNEQFF. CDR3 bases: TGTGCCAGCAGCCCCTCGGGCGGGGGTTACAATGAGCAGTTCTTC.

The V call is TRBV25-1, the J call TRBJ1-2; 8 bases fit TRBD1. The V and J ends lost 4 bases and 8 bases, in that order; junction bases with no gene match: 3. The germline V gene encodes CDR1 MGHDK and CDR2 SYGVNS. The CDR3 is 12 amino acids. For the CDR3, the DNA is TGTGCCAGCAGTGTTGACAGGGGAGGCTACACCTTC. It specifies CASSVDRGGYTF.

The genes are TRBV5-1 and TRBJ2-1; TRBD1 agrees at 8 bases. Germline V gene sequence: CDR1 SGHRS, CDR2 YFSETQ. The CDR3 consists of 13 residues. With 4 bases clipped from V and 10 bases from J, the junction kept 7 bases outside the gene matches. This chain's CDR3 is CASSGGQGREQFF. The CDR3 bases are TGCGCCAGCAGCGGCGGACAGGGCAGAGAGCAGTTCTTC.

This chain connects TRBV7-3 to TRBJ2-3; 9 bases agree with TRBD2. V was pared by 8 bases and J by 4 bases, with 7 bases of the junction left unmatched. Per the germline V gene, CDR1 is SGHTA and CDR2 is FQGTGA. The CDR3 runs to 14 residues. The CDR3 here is CASGRSGGSDTQYF. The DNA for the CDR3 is TGTGCCAGCGGGCGTAGCGGGGGTTCAGATACGCAGTATTTT.

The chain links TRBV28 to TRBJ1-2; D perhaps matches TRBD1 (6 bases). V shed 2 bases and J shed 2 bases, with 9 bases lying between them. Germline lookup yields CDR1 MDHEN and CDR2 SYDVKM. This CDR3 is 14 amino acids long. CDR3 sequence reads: CASSLGTRNYGYTF. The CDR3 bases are TGTGCCAGCAGTTTAGGGACAAGAAACTATGGCTACACCTTC.

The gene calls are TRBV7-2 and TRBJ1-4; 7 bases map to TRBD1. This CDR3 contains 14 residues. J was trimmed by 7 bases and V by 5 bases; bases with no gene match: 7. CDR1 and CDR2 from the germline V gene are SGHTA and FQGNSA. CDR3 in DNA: TGTGCCAGCAGCCCAGGGGGACGTGTTGAAAAACTGTTTTTT. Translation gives CASSPGGRVEKLFF. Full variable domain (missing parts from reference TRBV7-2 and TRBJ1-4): GAGVSQSPSNKVTEKGKDVELRCDPISGHTALYWYRQSLGQGLEFLIYFQGNSAPDKSGLPSDRFSAERTGGSVSTLTIQRTQQEDSAVYLCASSPGGRVEKLFFGSGTQLSVL.